These T cell receptor beta chains were read from a single sample in a study of blood T cell repertoires in COVID-19. Sequenced by immunoSEQ multiplex PCR; TCRdb stores in-frame clones only, minus some. The table records 150,000 to 200,000 clones, around 94% of them present only once. Sequences were obtained from peripheral blood. These receptors came from a man aged 25 to 45 with COVID-19, enrolled during active disease. Each CDR3 is given with its conserved first and last residue. The D gene is left open where the match is weak. Only part of the rows carry a size: once, few, many, or a class if the clone is expanded.

>-|-|TRBV10-3|TRBJ1-5
CAISDRQGINQPQHF
TGTGCCATCAGTGATAGGCAGGGAATAAATCAGCCCCAGCATTTT
>few|-|TRBV3-1/TRBV3-2|TRBJ1-6
CASSQVGGVSSYNSPLHF
TGTGCCAGCAGCCAAGTCGGGGGAGTCAGCTCCTATAATTCACCCCTCCACTTT
>-|TRBD1|TRBV6-5|TRBJ1-5
CASSSRQGVFNQPQHF
TGTGCCAGCAGTTCGCGACAGGGAGTGTTCAATCAGCCCCAGCATTTT
>-|TRBD1|TRBV29-1|TRBJ2-3
CSVERDRVTDTQYF
TGCAGCGTTGAAAGGGACAGGGTCACAGATACGCAGTATTTT
>-|-|TRBV5-5|TRBJ2-7
CASSPIGPREQYF
TGTGCCAGCAGCCCGATTGGGCCCCGCGAGCAGTACTTC
>-|-|TRBV10-2|TRBJ2-1
CASSSTSSYNEQFF
TGCGCCAGCAGTTCGACTAGCTCCTACAATGAGCAGTTCTTC
>-|TRBD2|TRBV18|TRBJ2-3
CASSPPTPSASGGDTQYF
TGTGCCAGCTCACCACCGACCCCGAGTGCTAGCGGGGGAGATACGCAGTATTTT
>-|TRBD1|TRBV10-3|TRBJ2-3
CAIRRQGVVTDTQYF
TGTGCCATCAGGAGGCAGGGGGTGGTCACAGATACGCAGTATTTT
>few|-|TRBV19|TRBJ1-1
CASSIGSRSRGTEAFF
TGTGCCAGTAGTATCGGGAGCCGGTCCCGGGGTACTGAAGCTTTCTTT
>-|TRBD1|TRBV3-1/TRBV3-2|TRBJ1-4
CASSQTVGGVGEKLFF
TGTGCCAGCAGCCAAACGGTAGGGGGCGTGGGTGAAAAACTGTTTTTT
>-|-|TRBV11-2|TRBJ1-2
CASSLESWRHPNYGYTF
TGTGCCAGCAGCTTGGAATCGTGGCGGCACCCTAACTATGGCTACACCTTC
>-|TRBD1|TRBV2|TRBJ1-5
CASSSDRANQPQHF
TGTGCCAGCAGTTCGGACAGGGCCAATCAGCCCCAGCATTTT
>-|TRBD1|TRBV5-6|TRBJ2-7
CASRRRDRGYEQYF
TGTGCCAGCAGACGCCGGGACAGGGGCTACGAGCAGTACTTC
>-|TRBD2|TRBV9|TRBJ2-2
CASSVRLAGTGELFF
TGTGCCAGCAGCGTGAGACTAGCGGGCACCGGGGAGCTGTTTTTT
>-|TRBD2|TRBV25-1|TRBJ2-3
CASSLAGNTDTQYF
TGTGCCAGCTCACTAGCGGGAAACACAGATACGCAGTATTTT
>-|-|TRBV3-1/TRBV3-2|TRBJ2-7
CASSQVLAGGSFSYEQYF
TGTGCCAGCAGCCAAGTCTTGGCGGGCGGGTCCTTTTCCTACGAGCAGTACTTC
>-|TRBD1|TRBV3-1/TRBV3-2|TRBJ1-6
CASSQDPPSGGLLNSPLHF
TGTGCCAGCAGCCAAGACCCTCCGTCAGGGGGCCTTCTGAATTCACCCCTCCACTTT
>-|-|TRBV3-1/TRBV3-2|TRBJ2-3
CASSPFMRGSTDTQYF
TGTGCCAGCAGCCCCTTCATGAGGGGGAGCACAGATACGCAGTATTTT
>-|-|TRBV12-5|TRBJ2-1
CASGLNSAYNEQFF
TGTGCTAGTGGTTTGAATAGCGCCTACAATGAGCAGTTCTTC
>-|TRBD1|TRBV10-3|TRBJ1-5
CAISESAGGRNQPQHF
TGTGCCATCAGTGAGTCGGCAGGGGGTCGGAATCAGCCCCAGCATTTT
>-|TRBD1|TRBV5-1|TRBJ1-4
CASTVDRANEKLFF
TGCGCCAGCACCGTAGACAGGGCTAATGAAAAACTGTTTTTT
>-|-|TRBV7-2|TRBJ1-1
CASSLVGGTNTEAFF
TGTGCCAGCAGCTTAGTCGGGGGGACGAACACTGAAGCTTTCTTT
>-|TRBD2|TRBV9|TRBJ2-5
CASSAEAGYQETQYF
TGTGCCAGCAGCGCAGAAGCGGGGTACCAAGAGACCCAGTACTTC
>-|TRBD1|TRBV5-3|TRBJ1-1
CARSLARQGALNTEAFF
TGTGCCAGAAGCTTGGCACGGCAGGGGGCCCTGAACACTGAAGCTTTCTTT
>-|TRBD1|TRBV2|TRBJ1-1
CASRGQGAGEAFF
TGTGCCAGCAGAGGACAGGGGGCGGGTGAAGCTTTCTTT
>-|-|TRBV15|TRBJ1-3
CATSRDGQGGNTIYF
TGTGCCACCAGCAGAGATGGGCAGGGGGGAAACACCATATATTTT
>-|TRBD2|TRBV7-9|TRBJ2-2
CASSCQRGGGTGELFF
TGTGCCAGCAGCTGCCAGCGGGGGGGCGGAACCGGGGAGCTGTTTTTT
>-|TRBD1|TRBV6-5|TRBJ1-6
CASSPPTGENSPLHF
TGTGCCAGCAGCCCCCCGACAGGGGAGAATTCACCCCTCCACTTT
>-|-|TRBV6-5|TRBJ2-7
CASSLSRAPYEQYF
TGTGCCAGCAGTTTAAGCAGGGCTCCCTACGAGCAGTACTTC
>-|TRBD1|TRBV11-3|TRBJ1-5
CASSLGVQGVTPENQPQHF
TGTGCCAGCAGCTTAGGGGTACAGGGGGTCACACCTGAAAATCAGCCCCAGCATTTT
>once|TRBD2|TRBV7-9|TRBJ2-4
CASSLRSGGTPAAKNIQYF
TGTGCCAGCAGCTTAAGAAGCGGGGGGACTCCGGCGGCCAAAAACATTCAGTACTTC
>few|-|TRBV4-1|TRBJ2-7
CASSQDRGGYEQYF
TGCGCCAGCAGCCAAGACCGGGGAGGATACGAGCAGTACTTC